These 11 T cell receptor beta chains share one sample of origin, sequenced in a study of blood T cell repertoires in COVID-19 (dated by TCRdb to about 2020). Libraries were made using the immunoSEQ multiplex PCR assay. Held by TCRdb, this immuneACCESS table contains in-frame sequences only and omits some clones. Under half of the omission traces to an unresolved V gene where checked; the cause of the rest is unknown. Here the sample has about 340,000 clones; over 70% occur a single time. The ten largest make up 6% to 7% of the sample. The specimen was peripheral blood. These receptor sequences come from a woman in her fifties or sixties with COVID-19, enrolled during active disease.

The CDR3 bases are TGTGCCAGCAGATCAAGGGGGCTGGGCACTGAAGCTTTCTTT. Translation: CASRSRGLGTEAFF. The J gene is TRBJ1-1, the V gene TRBV2; 7 nucleotides agree with TRBD1. V was pared by 6 bases and J by 4 bases, with 8 bases of the junction left unmatched. This CDR3 spans 14 amino acids. Germline CDR1 reads SNHLY; CDR2 reads FYNNEI. Filled out from reference TRBV2 and TRBJ1-1, the complete variable domain reads EPEVTQTPSHQVTQMGQEVILRCVPISNHLYFYWYRQILGQKVEFLVSFYNNEISEKSEIFDDQFSVERPDGSNFTLKIRSTKLEDSAMYFCASRSRGLGTEAFFGQGTRLTVV.

This rearrangement joins TRBV7-9 to TRBJ2-2; tentatively, D is TRBD1 (6 bases). The V gene's germline CDR1 is SEHNR and CDR2 FQNEAQ (reference sequence). The V end lost 1 base, the J end lost 3 bases, and 9 bases lay between the germline ends. There are 15 residues in the CDR3. The CDR3 spells CASSLVRQDTGELFF. For the CDR3, the DNA is TGTGCCAGCAGCTTAGTGAGACAGGACACCGGGGAGCTGTTTTTT.

This chain uses TRBV5-4 with TRBJ2-7; D unresolved. The CDR3 spans 15 residues. CDR1 and CDR2 from the germline V gene are SGHNT and YYREEE (reference sequence). V lost 5 bases to trimming and J lost 1 base, with 16 bases between them. In DNA, the CDR3 is TGTGCCAGCAGTAAATCGGGTATGCCTTCCTACGAGCAGTACTTC. Translating gives CASSKSGMPSYEQYF.

For this clone: The junction and the germline gene differ at one end; a read error may be behind it. V is TRBV28 and J is TRBJ2-4; possible D gene TRBD1, 5 bases. Looked up from germline, CDR1 is MDHEN and CDR2 is SYDVKM. The CDR3 has 16 residues. The CDR3 protein is CASSLSAEGARNIQYF. In DNA, the CDR3 is TGTGCCAGCAGTTTATCGGCCGAAGGGGCCAGAAACATTCAGTACTTC. Using reference TRBV28 and TRBJ2-4 for the parts outside the CDR3, the full variable domain is DVKVTQSSRYLVKRTGEKVFLECVQDMDHENMFWYRQDPGLGLRLIYFSYDVKMKEKGDIPEGYSVSREKKERFSLILESASTNQTSMYLCASSLSAEGARNIQYFGAGTRLSVL.

V and J are TRBV5-5 and TRBJ2-1, with D perhaps matching TRBD1 (6 bases). Deletions cut 0 bases from V and 2 bases from J, with 12 bases between. CDR3 size: 16 residues. Per germline, CDR1 SGHKS and CDR2 YYEKEE (reference sequence). CDR3 in amino acids: CASSLAIGQTYNEQFF. CDR3 sequence (DNA): TGTGCCAGCAGCTTGGCTATTGGACAGACCTACAATGAGCAGTTCTTC. The full variable domain, its missing parts supplied by reference TRBV5-5 and TRBJ2-1, is DAGVTQSPTHLIKTRGQQVTLRCSPISGHKSVSWYQQVLGQGPQFIFQYYEKEERGRGNFPDRFSARQFPNYSSELNVNALLLGDSALYLCASSLAIGQTYNEQFFGPGTRLTVL.

This clone is a singleton in its sample. This chain connects TRBV5-5 to TRBJ1-2; weak D call: TRBD1 (5 bases). CDR3 length: 15 amino acids. CDR1 is SGHKS, CDR2 YYEKEE, per germline (reference sequence). The germline V and J ends were trimmed by 4 bases and 2 bases, with 15 bases remaining between them. CDR3 region: CASSPVGGFNYGYTF. The CDR3 DNA is TGTGCCAGCAGCCCCGTCGGGGGATTCAACTATGGCTACACCTTC.

The J gene is TRBJ1-2, the V gene TRBV19; 10 positions agree with TRBD1. Germline V gives CDR1 LNHDA, CDR2 SQIVND (reference sequence). The CDR3 consists of 14 residues. V dropped 9 bases and J dropped 8; count of bases not matched to a gene: 12. The CDR3 region is CASKSEGTGEGYTF. In nucleotides, the CDR3 is TGTGCCAGCAAAAGTGAGGGGACAGGGGAAGGCTACACCTTC.

The chain has TRBV19 and TRBJ2-4, with D possibly TRBD1 on 5 matching bases. Germline CDR1 reads LNHDA; CDR2 reads SQIVND (reference sequence). V was shortened by 8 bases and J by 1 base, with 15 bases between the two germline ends. CDR3 length: 15 amino acids. The DNA of the CDR3 is TGTGCCAGTGCCCGACAGTCTTCGGCCAAAAACATTCAGTACTTC. Translating gives CASARQSSAKNIQYF. Combining the CDR3 with reference TRBV19 and TRBJ2-4 gives the whole variable domain DGGITQSPKYLFRKEGQNVTLSCEQNLNHDAMYWYRQDPGQGLRLIYYSQIVNDFQKGDIAEGYSVSREKKESFPLTVTSAQKNPTAFYLCASARQSSAKNIQYFGAGTRLSVL.

The chain has TRBV6-5 and TRBJ2-4, with TRBD2 as a possible D gene (6 bases). The CDR3 totals 15 residues. V gave up 5 bases and J gave up 0 bases, with 11 bases separating them. CDR1 MNHEY and CDR2 SVGAGI come from the germline V gene. The CDR3 sequence is CASSNRGLAKNIQYF. In DNA, the CDR3 is TGTGCCAGCAGTAACCGGGGACTAGCCAAAAACATTCAGTACTTC.

The chain couples TRBV6-2 or TRBV6-3 to TRBJ1-5; D is ambiguous. V lost 2 bases, J lost 2 bases, and 7 bases lay in between. CDR3 size: 14 residues. CDR1 is MNHEY and CDR2 is SVGEGT in the germline V gene. CDR3 residues: CASSYGPGNQPQHF. The CDR3 nucleotides read TGTGCCAGCAGTTACGGGCCGGGCAATCAGCCCCAGCATTTT.

V and J are TRBV19 and TRBJ2-3; D is possibly TRBD1 (5 bases). The V gene lost 0 bases and the J gene lost 1 base, with 14 bases spanning the gap. The CDR3 extends over 17 amino acids. Germline CDR1 and CDR2: LNHDA and SQIVND (reference sequence). The CDR3 nucleotides are TGTGCCAGTAGTATAGACGCTACAGGTTACGGCACAGATACGCAGTATTTT. Its translation is CASSIDATGYGTDTQYF.